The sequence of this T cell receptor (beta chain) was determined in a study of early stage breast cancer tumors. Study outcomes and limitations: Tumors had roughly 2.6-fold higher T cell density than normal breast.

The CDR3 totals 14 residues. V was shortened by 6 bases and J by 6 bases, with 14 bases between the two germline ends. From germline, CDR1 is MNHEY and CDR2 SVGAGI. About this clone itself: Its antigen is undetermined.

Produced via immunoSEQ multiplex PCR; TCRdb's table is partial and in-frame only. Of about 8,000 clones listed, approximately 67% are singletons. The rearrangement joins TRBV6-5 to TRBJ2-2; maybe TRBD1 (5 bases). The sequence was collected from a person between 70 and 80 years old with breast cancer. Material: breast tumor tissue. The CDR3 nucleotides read TGTGCCAGCAGCCTGCTCAGGGATTCCGGGGAGCTGTTTTTT. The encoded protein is CASSLLRDSGELFF.